The T cell receptor beta chain under discussion was sequenced for a study of T cell responses to AZD1222 COVID-19 vaccine. General study results and limits: Breadth and depth of Spike-specific TCRs rose after two AZD1222 doses.

V shed 10 bases and J 0 bases; nucleotides not matched to a gene: 8. Germline values: CDR1 MNHEY, CDR2 SVGAGI. The length of the CDR3 is 15 residues. This table comes from immunoSEQ multiplex PCR, and its TCRdb copy is limited to in-frame clones, with some not included. The data hold some 110,000 clones, with about 91% observed a single time. This clone occurred a few times. Its target is not known. The receptor comes from an adult in good health. The sample in question was peripheral blood, obtained on day 0 of AZD1222 vaccination. V is TRBV6-5 and J is TRBJ1-2, with 10 bases identical to TRBD1. The CDR3 is CATLGQGKANYGYTF. CDR3 in DNA: TGTGCCACCCTGGGACAGGGGAAAGCTAACTATGGCTACACCTTC.